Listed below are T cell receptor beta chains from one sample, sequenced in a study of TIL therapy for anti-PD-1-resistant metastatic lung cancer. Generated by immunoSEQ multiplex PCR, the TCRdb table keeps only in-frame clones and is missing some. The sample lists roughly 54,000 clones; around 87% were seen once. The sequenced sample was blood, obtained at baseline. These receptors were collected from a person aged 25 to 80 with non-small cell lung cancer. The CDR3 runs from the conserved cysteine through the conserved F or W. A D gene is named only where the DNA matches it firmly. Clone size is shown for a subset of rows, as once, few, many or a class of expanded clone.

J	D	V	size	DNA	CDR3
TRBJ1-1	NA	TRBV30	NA	TGTGCCTGGGATAAAGGGGGGGTTGAAGCTTTCTTT	CAWDKGGVEAFF
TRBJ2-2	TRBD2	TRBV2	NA	TGTGCCAGCCTAACCGGATTAAGGGGACTACTGAACACCGGGGAGCTGTTTTTT	CASLTGLRGLLNTGELFF
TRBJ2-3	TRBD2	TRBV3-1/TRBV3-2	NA	TGTGCCAGCAGACTAGCGGGAGGGAACACAGATACGCAGTATTTT	CASRLAGGNTDTQYF
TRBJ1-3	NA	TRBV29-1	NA	TGCAGCGCCCAGTCTGGAAACACCATATATTTT	CSAQSGNTIYF
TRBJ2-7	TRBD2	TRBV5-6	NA	TGTGCCAGCAGCCCGGGACTAGCGGTCTACGAGCAGTACTTC	CASSPGLAVYEQYF
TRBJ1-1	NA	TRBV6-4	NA	TGTGCCCTTATCTCTATGAACACTGAAGCTTTCTTT	CALISMNTEAFF
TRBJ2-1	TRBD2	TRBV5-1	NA	TGCGCCAGCAGCTTGGCCCGGCGGGAGCTTAGTGAGCAGTTCTTC	CASSLARRELSEQFF
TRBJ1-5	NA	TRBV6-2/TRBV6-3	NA	TGTGCCAGCAGTTACACGGATAGAACTAGGGCGATTTATGGGGAACAGCCCCAGCATTTT	CASSYTDRTRAIYGEQPQHF
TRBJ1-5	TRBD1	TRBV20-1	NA	TGCAGTGCTAGTTCAGGGGGCTACGAGCAGCCCCAGCATTTT	CSASSGGYEQPQHF
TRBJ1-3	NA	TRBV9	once	TGTGCCAGCAGCGCACTAGATGTCCTCTCTGGAAACACCATATATTTT	CASSALDVLSGNTIYF
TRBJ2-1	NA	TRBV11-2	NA	TGTGCCAGCAGCTTTCACAATGAGCAGTTCTTC	CASSFHNEQFF
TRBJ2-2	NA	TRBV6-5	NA	TGTGCCAGCAGTTACGTATCCATTAACACCGGGGAGCTGTTTTTT	CASSYVSINTGELFF
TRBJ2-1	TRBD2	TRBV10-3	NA	TGTGCCATCAGAGGAGTTGGGACTAGCGGGAGGGGCCGAGTTTATGGTGCAGAACTCCATGAGCAGTTCTTC	CAIRGVGTSGRGRVYGAELHEQFF
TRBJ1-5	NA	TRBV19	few	TGTGCCAGTAGTAGACGCCGGGACTCGGGTGGACAGCCCCAGCATTTT	CASSRRRDSGGQPQHF
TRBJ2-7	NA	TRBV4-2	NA	TGTGCCAGCAGCCAAGATTTGGGGGGGCCCGGCTACGAGCAGTACTTC	CASSQDLGGPGYEQYF
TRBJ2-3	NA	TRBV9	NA	TGTGCCAGCAGCGTTGGGGTGGGGAGCACAGATACGCAGTATTTT	CASSVGVGSTDTQYF
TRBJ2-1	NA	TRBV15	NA	TGTGCCACCAGCATCGGCTCCTACAATGAGCAGTTCTTC	CATSIGSYNEQFF
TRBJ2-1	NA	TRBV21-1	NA	TGTGCCAGCAGCAAGAGCGTAGTAGCGGGAGCCAATGAGCAGTTCTTC	CASSKSVVAGANEQFF
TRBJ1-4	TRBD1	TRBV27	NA	TGTGCCAGCAGGGGGACAGGGAATGAAAAACTGTTTTTT	CASRGTGNEKLFF
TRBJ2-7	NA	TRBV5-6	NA	TGTGCCAGCAGCTTGAACAGGGCCCCACTCGAGCAGTACTTC	CASSLNRAPLEQYF
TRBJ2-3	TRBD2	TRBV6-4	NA	TGTGCCAGCAGTTCCATAGCGGGGGGCACAGATACGCAGTATTTT	CASSSIAGGTDTQYF
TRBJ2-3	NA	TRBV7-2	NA	TGTGCCAGCAGCCAGACAGGAATTAGCACAGATACGCAGTATTTT	CASSQTGISTDTQYF
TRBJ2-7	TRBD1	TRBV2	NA	TGTGCCAGCAGAGGAACAGGGGAATCCTACGAGCAGTACTTC	CASRGTGESYEQYF
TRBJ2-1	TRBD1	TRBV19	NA	TGTGCCAGTAAACCAGGGGGAGCCGAGCGTCGAATCAATGAGCAGTTCTTC	CASKPGGAERRINEQFF
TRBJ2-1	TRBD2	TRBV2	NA	TGTGCCAGCAGTGAAAAGTCCCCGACTAGCGGCTCCTACAATGAGCAGTTCTTC	CASSEKSPTSGSYNEQFF
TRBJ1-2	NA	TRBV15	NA	TGTGCCACCAGCAGAGATCTTGGAGGGCTCGTGGGGTATGGCTACACCTTC	CATSRDLGGLVGYGYTF
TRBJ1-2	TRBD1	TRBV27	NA	TGTGCCAGCAGTTTAAGAAGGACAGGTGGCTATGGCTACACCTTC	CASSLRRTGGYGYTF